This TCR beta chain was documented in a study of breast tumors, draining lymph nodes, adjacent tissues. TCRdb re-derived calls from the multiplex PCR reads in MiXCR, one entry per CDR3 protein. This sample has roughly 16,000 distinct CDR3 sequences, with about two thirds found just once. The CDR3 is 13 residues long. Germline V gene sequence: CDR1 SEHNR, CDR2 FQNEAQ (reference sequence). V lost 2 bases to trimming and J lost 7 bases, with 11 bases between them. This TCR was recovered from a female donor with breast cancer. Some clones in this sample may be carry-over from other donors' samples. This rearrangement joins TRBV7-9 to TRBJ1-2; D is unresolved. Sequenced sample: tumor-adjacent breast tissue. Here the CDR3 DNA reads TGTGCCAGCAGCTTAAGCGACACACCTGGCTACACCTTC. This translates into CASSLSDTPGYTF.